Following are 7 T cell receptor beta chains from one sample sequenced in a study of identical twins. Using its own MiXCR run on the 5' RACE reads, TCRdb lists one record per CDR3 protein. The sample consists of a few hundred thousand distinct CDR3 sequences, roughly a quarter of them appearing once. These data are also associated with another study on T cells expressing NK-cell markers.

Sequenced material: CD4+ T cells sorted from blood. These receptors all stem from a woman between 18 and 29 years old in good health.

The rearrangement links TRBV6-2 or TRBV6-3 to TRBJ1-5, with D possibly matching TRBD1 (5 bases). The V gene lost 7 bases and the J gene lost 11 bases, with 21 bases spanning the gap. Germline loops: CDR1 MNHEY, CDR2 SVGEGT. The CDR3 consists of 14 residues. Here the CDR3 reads CASTRKGPITAQHF. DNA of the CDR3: TGTGCCAGCACCAGAAAGGGACCGATTACGGCCCAGCATTTT.

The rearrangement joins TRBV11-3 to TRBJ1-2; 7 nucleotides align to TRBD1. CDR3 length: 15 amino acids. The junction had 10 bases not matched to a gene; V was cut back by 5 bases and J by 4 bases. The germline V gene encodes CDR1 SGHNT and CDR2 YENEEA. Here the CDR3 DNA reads TGTGCCAGCAGCGACAGTTGGACAGGACTCTATGGCTACACCTTC. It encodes CASSDSWTGLYGYTF.

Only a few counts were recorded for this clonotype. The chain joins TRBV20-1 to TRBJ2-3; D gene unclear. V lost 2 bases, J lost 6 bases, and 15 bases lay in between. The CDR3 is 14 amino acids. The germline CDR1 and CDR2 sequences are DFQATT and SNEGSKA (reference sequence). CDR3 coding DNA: TGCAGTGCTAGACACACCGAACCCACGGATACGCAGTATTTT. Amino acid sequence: CSARHTEPTDTQYF.

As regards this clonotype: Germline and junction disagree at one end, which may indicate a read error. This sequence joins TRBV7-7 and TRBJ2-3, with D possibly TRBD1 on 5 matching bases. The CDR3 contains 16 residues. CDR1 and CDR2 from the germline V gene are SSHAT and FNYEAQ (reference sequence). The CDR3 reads CASSLDGRESTDTQYF. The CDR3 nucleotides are TGTGCTAGCAGCTTAGACGGCAGGGAAAGCACAGATACGCAGTATTTT.

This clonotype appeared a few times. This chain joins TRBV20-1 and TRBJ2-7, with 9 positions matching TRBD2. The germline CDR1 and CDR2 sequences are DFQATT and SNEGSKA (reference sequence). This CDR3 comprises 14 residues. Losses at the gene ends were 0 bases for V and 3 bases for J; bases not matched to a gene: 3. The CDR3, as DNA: TGCAGTGCTAGAGATTGGCGGGAGGGCTACGAGCAGTACTTC. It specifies CSARDWREGYEQYF.

CDR3 DNA sequence: TGTGCCAGCAGCTTAATGACAGGACGAGGGACTGAAGCTTTCTTT. Its protein product is CASSLMTGRGTEAFF. The chain recombines TRBV7-9 with TRBJ1-1, with D perhaps matching TRBD1 (6 bases). Between the trimmed V and J ends, which lost 2 bases and 5 bases, there was a span of 15 bases. The germline gives CDR1 SEHNR, CDR2 FQNEAQ (reference sequence). This CDR3 is 15 amino acids long.

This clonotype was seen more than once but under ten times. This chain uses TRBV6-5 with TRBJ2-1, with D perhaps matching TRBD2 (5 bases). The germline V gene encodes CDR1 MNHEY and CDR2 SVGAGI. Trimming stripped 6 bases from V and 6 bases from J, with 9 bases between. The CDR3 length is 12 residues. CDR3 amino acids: CASSPAGNEQFF. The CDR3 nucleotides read TGTGCCAGCAGCCCCGCGGGCAATGAGCAGTTCTTC.